This TCR beta chain was sequenced for a study of blood T cell repertoires in COVID-19. The V gene's germline CDR1 is SGHNT and CDR2 YYREEE (reference sequence). This CDR3 region has 20 residues. The V end lost 0 bases, the J end lost 5 bases, and 29 bases lay between the germline ends. Assay used: immunoSEQ multiplex PCR; TCRdb lists only in-frame clones, some missing. The sample carries 300,000 to 350,000 clones, approximately 85% recorded once. This chain joins TRBV5-4 and TRBJ1-2, with a tentative D call TRBD1 (6 bases). This TCR derives from a man aged 25-45 years who had recovered from COVID-19. Sequenced: PBMCs or T cells enriched from blood (not recorded which). The CDR3 is CASSLALGAGTDKEGYGYTF. The CDR3 DNA reads TGTGCCAGCAGCTTGGCTTTGGGGGCCGGGACGGATAAAGAGGGATATGGCTACACCTTC. Supplemented by reference TRBV5-4 and TRBJ1-2, the full variable domain reads ETGVTQSPTHLIKTRGQQVTLRCSSQSGHNTVSWYQQALGQGPQFIFQYYREEENGRGNFPPRFSGLQFPNYSSELNVNALELDDSALYLCASSLALGAGTDKEGYGYTFGSGTRLTVV.